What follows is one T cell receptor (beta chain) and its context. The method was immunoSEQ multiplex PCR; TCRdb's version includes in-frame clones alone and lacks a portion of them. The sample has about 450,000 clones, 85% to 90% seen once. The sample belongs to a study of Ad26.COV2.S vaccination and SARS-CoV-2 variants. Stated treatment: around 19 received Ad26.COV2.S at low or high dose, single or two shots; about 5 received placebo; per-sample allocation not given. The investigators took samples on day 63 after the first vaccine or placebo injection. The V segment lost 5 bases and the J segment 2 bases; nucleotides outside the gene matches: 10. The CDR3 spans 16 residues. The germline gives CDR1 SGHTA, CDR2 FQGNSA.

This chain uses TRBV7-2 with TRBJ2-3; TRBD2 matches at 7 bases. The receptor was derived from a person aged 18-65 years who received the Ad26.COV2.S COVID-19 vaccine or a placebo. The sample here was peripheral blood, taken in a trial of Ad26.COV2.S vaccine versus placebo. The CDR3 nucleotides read TGTGCCAGCAGCCGTGTTCCTAGCGGAAACACAGATACGCAGTATTTT. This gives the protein CASSRVPSGNTDTQYF.